This T cell receptor (beta chain) was identified in a study of beta chain features in type 1 diabetes. The CDR3 sequence is 16 residues long. The ends lost 2 bases at V and 2 bases at J; junction bases unmatched: 5. The germline V gene encodes CDR1 SGHTA and CDR2 FQGTGA. Reverse transcription of all isolated RNA meant that expressed TCRB transcripts were sequenced. Assay: immunoSEQ multiplex PCR; the TCRdb copy retains only in-frame clones and omits some. Of 120,000 to 150,000 clones listed, 8% to 13% were seen once; the top ten hold 1.3%. The TCR comes from a man aged 18 to 30 in good health. The sample comprised naive CD4+ T cells from blood. V usage is TRBV7-3 and J usage is TRBJ2-3; 9 bases align to TRBD2. The CDR3 sequence: CASSLRPSGDTDTQYF. In DNA, the CDR3 is TGTGCCAGCAGCTTACGCCCTAGCGGGGACACAGATACGCAGTATTTT. Variable domain in full (rest from reference TRBV7-3 and TRBJ2-3): GAGVSQTPSNKVTEKGKYVELRCDPISGHTALYWYRQSLGQGPEFLIYFQGTGAADDSGLPNDRFFAVRPEGSVSTLKIQRTERGDSAVYLCASSLRPSGDTDTQYFGPGTRLTVL.